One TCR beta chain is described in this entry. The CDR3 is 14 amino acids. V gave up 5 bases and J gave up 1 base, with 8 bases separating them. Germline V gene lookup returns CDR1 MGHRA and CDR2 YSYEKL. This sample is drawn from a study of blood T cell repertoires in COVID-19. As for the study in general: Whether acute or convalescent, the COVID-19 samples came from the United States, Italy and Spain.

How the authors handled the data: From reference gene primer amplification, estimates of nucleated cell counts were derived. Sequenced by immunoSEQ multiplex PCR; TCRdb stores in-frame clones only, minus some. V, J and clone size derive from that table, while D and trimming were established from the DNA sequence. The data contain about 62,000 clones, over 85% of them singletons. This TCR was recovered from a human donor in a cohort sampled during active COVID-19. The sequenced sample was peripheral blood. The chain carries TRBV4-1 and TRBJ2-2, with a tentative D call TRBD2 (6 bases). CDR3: CASSWGVNTGELFF. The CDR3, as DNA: TGCGCCAGCAGCTGGGGGGTGAACACCGGGGAGCTGTTTTTT.